One sample yielded the 32 T cell receptor beta chains listed below, sequenced in a study of blood T cell repertoires in COVID-19 (dated by TCRdb to the early 2020s). Library preparation employed the immunoSEQ multiplex PCR assay. TCRdb took over this immuneACCESS table, retaining in-frame rearrangements with V and J assigned. Such tables are incomplete; in checked studies, under half of the missing clones stem from an unresolved V gene, and the remainder is unexplained. The sample yields 350,000 to 450,000 clones; 89% were counted once. The top ten constitute around 1.3% of the sample. Specimen: peripheral blood. These receptors all stem from a man aged 35-49 years with acute or convalescent COVID-19.

This clone was counted only a few times. This chain uses TRBV30 with TRBJ2-7; 12 positions match TRBD2. The germline gives CDR1 GTSNPN, CDR2 SVGIG (reference sequence). Trimming at V came to 2 bases and at J to 1 base, leaving 12 bases not matched to a gene. The CDR3 extends over 18 amino acids. The CDR3 sequence is CAWSSTSGSARGSYEQYF. The CDR3 region has the DNA TGTGCCTGGAGTTCGACTAGCGGGAGCGCAAGGGGATCCTACGAGCAGTACTTC.

The chain carries TRBV6-5 and TRBJ2-7; D might be TRBD2 (5 bases). Per germline, CDR1 MNHEY and CDR2 SVGAGI. There are 14 residues in the CDR3. V was clipped by 5 bases and J by 3 bases, with 14 bases between them. The CDR3 spells CASSPQTTVYEQYF. CDR3 DNA sequence: TGTGCCAGCAGTCCGCAGACTACGGTCTACGAGCAGTACTTC.

This chain connects TRBV13 to TRBJ1-3; D gene unclear. This CDR3 comprises 16 residues. V gave up 2 bases and J gave up 4 bases, with 15 bases separating them. The germline V gene encodes CDR1 PRHDT and CDR2 FYEKMQ (reference sequence). The CDR3: CASSLRGKPVGNTIYF. The CDR3 DNA is TGTGCCAGCAGCTTACGGGGAAAACCTGTGGGAAACACCATATATTTT.

V usage is TRBV5-6 and J usage is TRBJ1-5; D is possibly TRBD1 (5 bases). This CDR3 region has 15 residues. With 1 base removed from V and 5 bases from J, the gap between germline ends came to 13 bases. Germline V gives CDR1 SGHDT, CDR2 YYEEEE. CDR3 protein: CASSLLRVSDQPQHF. CDR3 DNA: TGTGCCAGCAGCTTGCTCAGGGTGTCGGATCAGCCCCAGCATTTT.

CDR3 amino acids: CATDGTGGRTEAFF. The CDR3 coding sequence is TGTGCCACCGACGGGACAGGGGGCCGCACTGAAGCTTTCTTT. This chain joins TRBV28 and TRBJ1-1; 12 nucleotides match TRBD1. Germline CDR1 and CDR2: MDHEN and SYDVKM. This CDR3 has 14 residues. V lost 10 bases and J lost 4; bases outside the gene matches: 7.

The chain is built from TRBV7-6 and TRBJ2-1; 7 positions match TRBD2. Germline-derived CDR1 and CDR2 are SGHVS and FNYEAQ. With 4 bases clipped from V and 0 bases from J, the junction kept 6 bases outside the gene matches. This CDR3 region has 16 residues. The CDR3 loop is CASSSTPGGSYNEQFF. CDR3 nucleotide sequence: TGTGCCAGCAGCTCTACCCCGGGGGGCTCCTACAATGAGCAGTTCTTC.

This chain links TRBV27 with TRBJ2-2; tentative D call: TRBD1 (5 bases). Between the trimmed V and J ends, which lost 8 bases and 5 bases, there was a span of 15 bases. CDR1 MNHEY and CDR2 SMNVEV come from the germline V gene (reference sequence). The length of the CDR3 is 14 residues. The CDR3 loop is CASQGGMGTGELFF. The CDR3 DNA is TGTGCCAGCCAGGGTGGTATGGGGACCGGGGAGCTGTTTTTT.

This sequence joins TRBV18 and TRBJ2-3; 8 nucleotides align to TRBD1. Germline trimming cut 3 bases from V and 4 bases from J; bases unmatched to any gene: 3. Per germline, CDR1 KGHSH and CDR2 LQKENI. This CDR3 has 14 residues. CDR3 residues: CASSPRTGPDTQYF. In nucleotides, the CDR3 is TGTGCCAGCTCACCCCGGACAGGGCCAGATACGCAGTATTTT.

This sequence joins TRBV7-2 and TRBJ2-1, with 7 bases fitting TRBD2. CDR1 and CDR2 (germline): SGHTA, FQGNSA. Unmatched junction bases numbered 10, after V lost 10 bases and J lost 1 base. The CDR3 extends over 15 amino acids. The CDR3, as DNA: TGTGCCATTAGCACGGGCGGGGGATCCTACAATGAGCAGTTCTTC. Its protein is CAISTGGGSYNEQFF.

The J gene is TRBJ1-2, the V gene TRBV3-1 (or the pseudogene TRBV3-2), with 9 bases that match TRBD1. The CDR3 runs 16 residues. V trimming: 4 bases; J trimming: 7 bases; junction bases outside the gene matches: 13. Germline V gene lookup returns CDR1 LGHDT and CDR2 YNNKEL (reference sequence). CDR3 sequence: CASSPRTGGAVSGYTF. The CDR3 DNA reads as TGTGCCAGCAGCCCCAGAACAGGGGGCGCAGTAAGTGGCTACACCTTC.

V is TRBV5-1 and J is TRBJ2-6; D remains ambiguous. V was trimmed by 3 bases and J by 0 bases, leaving 7 bases between them. The CDR3 spans 15 residues. Germline loops: CDR1 SGHRS, CDR2 YFSETQ. CDR3 amino acids: CASSYRSSGANVLTF. CDR3 DNA sequence: TGCGCCAGCAGCTATAGAAGCTCTGGGGCCAACGTCCTGACTTTC.

The chain carries TRBV11-2 and TRBJ2-4; TRBD1 is a possible D gene (5 bases). Trimming removed 3 bases at V and 0 bases at J, with 12 bases between. The CDR3 has 16 amino acids. CDR1 is SGHAT and CDR2 is FQNNGV in the germline V gene. CDR3 in DNA: TGTGCCAGCAGCTTCACTTACCAGGGAGCCAAAAACATTCAGTACTTC. Amino acid sequence: CASSFTYQGAKNIQYF.

The chain has TRBV11-2 and TRBJ2-3; D call uncertain. Germline V gene sequence: CDR1 SGHAT, CDR2 FQNNGV. The CDR3 runs 15 residues. Trimming shortened V by 7 bases and J by 0 bases, and 14 bases separated the two germline ends. The CDR3 region is CASTSPRFSTDTQYF. The DNA of the CDR3 is TGTGCCAGCACCTCCCCGAGGTTTAGCACAGATACGCAGTATTTT.

This clone appeared a single time. The chain is built from TRBV27 and TRBJ2-5; D may be TRBD1 (6 bases). Germline assignment: CDR1 MNHEY and CDR2 SMNVEV (reference sequence). This CDR3 comprises 15 residues. With 5 bases removed from V and 5 bases from J, the gap between germline ends came to 18 bases. CDR3 sequence reads: CASSPRGQGWETQYF. The CDR3 DNA reads as TGTGCCAGCAGTCCCCGGGGACAAGGCTGGGAGACCCAGTACTTC.

For this clone: The junction differs from germline at one of its ends, possibly a read error. This sequence joins TRBV6-5 and TRBJ1-1, with D hard to call. The CDR3 contains 12 residues. Germline loops: CDR1 MNHEY, CDR2 SVGAGI. This chain's CDR3 is CASSYEGKTATF. The CDR3 DNA reads as TGTGCCAGCAGTTACGAAGGAAAGACCGCGACTTTT.

V is TRBV20-1 and J is TRBJ1-1; the match to TRBD1 covers 10 bases. V lost 6 bases to trimming and J lost 9 bases; unmatched junction nucleotides: 4. The CDR3 sequence is 11 residues long. Looked up from germline, CDR1 is DFQATT and CDR2 is SNEGSKA (reference sequence). CDR3 protein: CSAKGQGKAFF. The DNA of the CDR3 is TGCAGTGCAAAGGGACAGGGGAAAGCTTTCTTT.

This sequence joins TRBV2 and TRBJ2-5; 7 bases match TRBD1. From germline, CDR1 is SNHLY and CDR2 FYNNEI. The J segment lost 1 base and the V segment lost 3 bases, leaving 5 bases of the junction unmatched. This CDR3 has 15 residues. The CDR3 is CASSDPGTAQETQYF. The CDR3 nucleotides read TGTGCCAGCAGTGATCCCGGGACAGCCCAAGAGACCCAGTACTTC.

The chain recombines TRBV3-1 (or the pseudogene TRBV3-2) with TRBJ2-7, with 8 bases matching TRBD1. The junction had 7 bases not matched to a gene; V was cut back by 6 bases and J by 6 bases. This CDR3 contains 13 residues. Germline lookup yields CDR1 LGHDT and CDR2 YNNKEL (reference sequence). The CDR3 spells CASRRSGGGEQYF. The CDR3 DNA follows: TGTGCCAGCAGGCGTTCAGGGGGCGGCGAGCAGTACTTC.

The chain recombines TRBV6-5 with TRBJ2-5; 9 bases are a match to TRBD2. Looked up from germline, CDR1 is MNHEY and CDR2 is SVGAGI. This CDR3 is 15 amino acids long. After removal of 1 base from V and 4 bases from J, the junction contained 4 bases not matched to a gene. DNA for the CDR3: TGTGCCAGCAGTTACTTGCGGGGGGGCATAGAGACCCAGTACTTC. Translated: CASSYLRGGIETQYF.

The rearrangement uses TRBV5-1 and TRBJ1-1, with TRBD1 as a possible D gene (6 bases). V was pared by 0 bases and J by 5 bases, with 11 bases between. The CDR3 is 14 residues long. Germline V lookup: CDR1 SGHRS, CDR2 YFSETQ. The CDR3 sequence is CASSLVGARTEAFF. The DNA for the CDR3 is TGCGCCAGCAGCTTGGTGGGGGCACGGACTGAAGCTTTCTTT.

V and J are TRBV7-2 and TRBJ2-5; no reliable D call. This CDR3 is 14 amino acids long. With 4 bases removed from V and 0 bases from J, the gap between germline ends came to 9 bases. Germline V gene data show CDR1 as SGHTA and CDR2 as FQGNSA. The DNA of the CDR3 is TGTGCCAGCAGCTCTCGAGCGTACCAAGAGACCCAGTACTTC. Residues: CASSSRAYQETQYF. The entire variable domain, with the rest obtained from reference TRBV7-2 and TRBJ2-5, is as follows: GAGVSQSPSNKVTEKGKDVELRCDPISGHTALYWYRQSLGQGLEFLIYFQGNSAPDKSGLPSDRFSAERTGGSVSTLTIQRTQQEDSAVYLCASSSRAYQETQYFGPGTRLLVL.

This chain joins TRBV9 and TRBJ2-4; D is unclear. The CDR3 is 16 amino acids. V gave up 0 bases and J gave up 0 bases, with 10 bases separating them. Germline V CDR1 and CDR2: SGDLS, YYNGEE. The CDR3 nucleotides read TGTGCCAGCAGCGTAGGGGTGGCGGTAGCCAAAAACATTCAGTACTTC. Translation gives CASSVGVAVAKNIQYF.

The chain carries TRBV27 and TRBJ1-1; D is possibly TRBD1 (5 bases). The germline V gene encodes CDR1 MNHEY and CDR2 SMNVEV (reference sequence). This CDR3 contains 16 residues. V was cut by 3 bases and J by 1 base, with 15 bases left in between. CDR3 sequence reads: CASSFLQGRRNTEAFF. The CDR3 DNA follows: TGTGCCAGCAGTTTTTTGCAGGGCCGCAGGAACACTGAAGCTTTCTTT.

The V call is TRBV15, the J call TRBJ2-6; D not resolved. V lost 4 bases to trimming and J lost 0 bases, with 7 bases between them. CDR1 LNHNV and CDR2 YYDKDF come from the germline V gene (reference sequence). This CDR3 contains 15 residues. The CDR3 sequence is CATSTQDSGANVLTF. The CDR3 coding sequence is TGTGCCACCAGCACCCAGGACTCTGGGGCCAACGTCCTGACTTTC.

The rearrangement joins TRBV11-3 to TRBJ2-1, with D tentatively TRBD2 (6 bases). CDR3 length equals 13 residues. CDR1 and CDR2 (germline): SGHNT, YENEEA. The ends were cut back, 4 bases at V and 13 bases at J, with 17 bases in the middle. DNA for the CDR3: TGTGCCAGCAGCTCGGAAATATTAGCGGCCCAGTTCTTC. Its translation: CASSSEILAAQFF.

The V and J genes are TRBV3-1 (or the pseudogene TRBV3-2) and TRBJ1-6; 9 positions match TRBD1. The germline V gene encodes CDR1 LGHDT and CDR2 YNNKEL (reference sequence). There are 14 residues in the CDR3. The V and J ends lost 4 bases and 8 bases, in that order; junction bases with no gene match: 3. The CDR3 nucleotides read TGTGCCAGCAGCCCGACAGGGGGTTATTCACCCCTCCACTTT. Amino acids: CASSPTGGYSPLHF.

This sequence joins TRBV27 and TRBJ1-1; possibly TRBD1 for D (5 bases). The CDR3 covers 15 residues. V lost 3 bases and J 3 bases, leaving 14 bases between the germline ends. Per germline, CDR1 MNHEY and CDR2 SMNVEV (reference sequence). CDR3 amino acids: CASSFLGLEDTEAFF. CDR3 sequence (DNA): TGTGCCAGCAGTTTTTTGGGGCTCGAGGACACTGAAGCTTTCTTT.

The gene calls are TRBV10-3 and TRBJ2-7, with no clear D. This CDR3 contains 11 residues. V was pared by 9 bases and J by 3 bases, with 9 bases between. Germline loops: CDR1 ENHRY, CDR2 SYGVKD. The chain's CDR3 is CAINRGYEQYF. CDR3 sequence (DNA): TGTGCCATTAATCGAGGCTACGAGCAGTACTTC.

The J gene is TRBJ1-2, the V gene TRBV2; no clear D gene. The germline CDR1 and CDR2 sequences are SNHLY and FYNNEI. The CDR3 has 13 amino acids. Trimming took off 8 bases at V and 0 bases at J, with 10 bases between the two ends. The CDR3 region is CASFSQSNYGYTF. In DNA, the CDR3 is TGTGCCAGCTTTTCACAGTCTAACTATGGCTACACCTTC.

The V gene is TRBV27, the J gene TRBJ1-6, with D unclear. The CDR3 has 16 amino acids. Germline CDR1 is MNHEY and CDR2 is SMNVEV (reference sequence). V lost 1 base and J 3 bases, leaving 10 bases between the germline ends. The CDR3 DNA sequence: TGTGCCAGCAGTTTATTCCAGGCTGTCTATAATTCACCCCTCCACTTT. Protein sequence: CASSLFQAVYNSPLHF.

The chain links TRBV7-2 to TRBJ1-3, with 7 bases that match TRBD1. V shed 2 bases and J 3 bases; nucleotides not matched to a gene: 10. CDR1 is SGHTA and CDR2 is FQGNSA in the germline V gene. CDR3 length equals 17 residues. CDR3 region: CASSLLPETGIGNTIYF. In nucleotides, the CDR3 is TGTGCCAGCAGCTTACTACCCGAGACAGGGATTGGAAACACCATATATTTT.

The table lists this clone with a count of one. The CDR3 nucleotides are TGTGCCAGCAGTTTGTTAGCAAGGAGCTCCTACGAGCAGTACTTC. It is translated as CASSLLARSSYEQYF. The chain combines TRBV28 with TRBJ2-7; D not certain. There are 15 residues in the CDR3. Germline V gives CDR1 MDHEN, CDR2 SYDVKM. V dropped 3 bases and J dropped 0 bases, with 12 bases sitting between them.